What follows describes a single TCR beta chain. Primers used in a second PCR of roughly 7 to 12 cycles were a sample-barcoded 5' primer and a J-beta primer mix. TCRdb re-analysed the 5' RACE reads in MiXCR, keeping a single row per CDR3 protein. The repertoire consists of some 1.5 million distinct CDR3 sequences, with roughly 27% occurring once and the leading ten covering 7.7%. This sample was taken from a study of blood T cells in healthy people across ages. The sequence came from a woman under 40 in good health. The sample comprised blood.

In DNA, the CDR3 is TGTGCCAGCAGCCAAGTCTTATGGGCGGGGGGGCCGAAAGATACGCAGTATTTT. This codes for CASSQVLWAGGPKDTQYF. The chain couples TRBV4-2 to TRBJ2-3; TRBD2 matches at 9 bases. Trimming at V came to 1 base and at J to 5 bases, leaving 13 bases not matched to a gene. This CDR3 is 18 amino acids long. Per the germline V gene, CDR1 is LGHNA and CDR2 is YNFKEQ.